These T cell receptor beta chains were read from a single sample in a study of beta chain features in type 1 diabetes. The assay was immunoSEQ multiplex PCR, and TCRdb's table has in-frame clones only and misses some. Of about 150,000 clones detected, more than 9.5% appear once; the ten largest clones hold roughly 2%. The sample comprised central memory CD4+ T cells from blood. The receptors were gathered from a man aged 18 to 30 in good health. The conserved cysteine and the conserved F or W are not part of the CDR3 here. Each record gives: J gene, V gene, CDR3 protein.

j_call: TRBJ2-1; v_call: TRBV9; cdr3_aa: ASSPSLWGSSYNEQF
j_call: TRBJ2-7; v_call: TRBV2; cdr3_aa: ASRGGTGVSYEQY
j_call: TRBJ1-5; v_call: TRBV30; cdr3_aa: AWSEVRNQPQH
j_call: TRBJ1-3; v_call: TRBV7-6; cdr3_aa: ASSPRGTESGNTIY
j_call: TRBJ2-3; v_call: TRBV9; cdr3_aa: ASSVGGFSTDTQY
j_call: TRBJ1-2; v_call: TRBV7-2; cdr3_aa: ASSSTSGQGSYGYT
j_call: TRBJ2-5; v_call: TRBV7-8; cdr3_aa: ASRLPGETQY
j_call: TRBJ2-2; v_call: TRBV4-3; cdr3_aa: ASSQAGKAGELF
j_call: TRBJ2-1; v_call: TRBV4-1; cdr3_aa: ASSRQTSGVSYNEQF
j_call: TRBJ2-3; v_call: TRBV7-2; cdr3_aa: ASSLRPEGDTQY
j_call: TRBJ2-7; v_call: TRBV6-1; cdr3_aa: ASSEHRGQTGID
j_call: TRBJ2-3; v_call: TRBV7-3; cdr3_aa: ASSRDVLTDTQY
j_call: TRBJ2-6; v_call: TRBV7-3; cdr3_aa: ASSLGSSGANVLT
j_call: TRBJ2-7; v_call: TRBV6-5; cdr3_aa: ASSRLSQGWGEQY
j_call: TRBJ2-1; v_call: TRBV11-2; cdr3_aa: ASSLGASGTGEQF
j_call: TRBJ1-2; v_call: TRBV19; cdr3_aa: ASSMDRAGGYT
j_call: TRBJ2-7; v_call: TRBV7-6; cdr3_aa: ASSSTLNEQY
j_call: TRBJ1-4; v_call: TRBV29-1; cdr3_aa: SAKTNEKLF
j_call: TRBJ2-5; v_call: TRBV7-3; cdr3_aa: ASSSTSVTQY
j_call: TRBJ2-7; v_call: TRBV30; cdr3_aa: AWSNSYEQY
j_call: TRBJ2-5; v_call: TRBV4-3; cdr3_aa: ASSQLRSQETQY
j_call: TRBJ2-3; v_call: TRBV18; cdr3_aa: ASSPGLAGVTDTQY
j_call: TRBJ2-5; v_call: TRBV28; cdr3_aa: ASSLAGHSGETQY
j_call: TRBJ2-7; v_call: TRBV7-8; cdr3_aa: ASSLAGGSAYFEQY
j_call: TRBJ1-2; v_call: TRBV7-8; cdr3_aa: ASSSETPGYYGYT
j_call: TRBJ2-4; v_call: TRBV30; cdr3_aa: AWRLGGGNIQY
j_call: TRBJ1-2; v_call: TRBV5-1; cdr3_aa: ASSLEGRTNYGYT
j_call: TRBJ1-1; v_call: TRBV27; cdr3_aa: ASSNQRARIWMNTEGEAF
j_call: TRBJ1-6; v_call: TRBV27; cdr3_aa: ASSLYQSGPHNSPLH
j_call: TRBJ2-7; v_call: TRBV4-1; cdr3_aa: ASSQDRDGYEQY
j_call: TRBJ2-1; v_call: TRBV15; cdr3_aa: ATSLHPGQGNEQF
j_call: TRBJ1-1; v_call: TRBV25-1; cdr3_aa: ASRQKGRAF
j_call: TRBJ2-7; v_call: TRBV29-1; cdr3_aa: SVRQGTTYEQY
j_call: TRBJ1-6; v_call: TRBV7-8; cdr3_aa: ASSLELANSPLH
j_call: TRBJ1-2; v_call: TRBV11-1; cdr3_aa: ASSSRDRGYGYT
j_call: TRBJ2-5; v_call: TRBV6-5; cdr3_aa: ASSYSYRPGETQY
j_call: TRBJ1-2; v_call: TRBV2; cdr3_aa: AAQQGKGGYGYT
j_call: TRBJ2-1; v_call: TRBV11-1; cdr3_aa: ASSLDPGQGVRNEQF
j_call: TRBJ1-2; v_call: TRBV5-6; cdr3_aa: ASSLRTANYGYT
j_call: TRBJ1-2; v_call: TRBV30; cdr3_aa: ARQTGPNYGYT
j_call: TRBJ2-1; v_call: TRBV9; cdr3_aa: ASSVGQGNEQF
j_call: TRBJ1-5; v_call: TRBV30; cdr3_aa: AWSRGGQGNRDYSNQPQH
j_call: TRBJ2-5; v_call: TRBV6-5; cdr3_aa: ASSSRAGGTEETQY
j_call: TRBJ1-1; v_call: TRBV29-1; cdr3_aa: SVRQFSLNTEAF
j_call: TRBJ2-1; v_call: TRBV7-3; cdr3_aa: ASSLRGNEQF
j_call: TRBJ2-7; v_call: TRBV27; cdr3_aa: ASSRDRGSYEQY
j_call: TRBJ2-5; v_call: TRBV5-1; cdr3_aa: ASSLGAEETQY
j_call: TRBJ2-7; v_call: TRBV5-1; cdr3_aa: ASSLEAGTGIYEQY